The clone carrying this TCR beta chain turned up a few times. Antigen specificity is unknown. The data stem from a study of T-cell memory formation after mild COVID-19. Background on the study: Most TCR clusters belonged to a single donor.

CDR3 length: 17 amino acids. The V gene's germline CDR1 is SEHNR and CDR2 FQNEAQ (reference sequence). V gave up 5 bases and J gave up 3 bases, with 19 bases separating them. Study-level points and caveats: Contracting clones from day 15 to 85 had balanced CD4/CD8; later expanders favoured CD4+. Pre-infection memory contained some responding clones, which suggested that cross-reactive memory had joined.

MiXCR, run by TCRdb on the 5' RACE reads, gives a single entry per CDR3 protein. The data show 200,000 to 300,000 distinct CDR3 sequences, with about a sixth seen just once and 20% to 25% held by the top ten. The receptor's source is a man between 18 and 29 years old who had mild COVID-19 (a few samples of this study predate the infection). Cell type and time point are not known. The chain recombines TRBV7-9 with TRBJ1-4, with D perhaps TRBD1 (5 bases). Sequenced: PBMCs or a T cell subset sorted from them (not recorded which). CDR3 loop: CASSLPKSGGANEKLFF. In nucleotides, the CDR3 is TGTGCCAGCAGCCTCCCTAAGTCGGGGGGAGCTAATGAAAAACTGTTTTTT.